The 6 T cell receptor beta chains in this list originate from one sample, sequenced in a study of regulatory T cells in long-lasting Graves disease. Time point here: newly diagnosed GD, antithyroid drugs for less than 3 months. RNA from PBMCs was the source of the TCR library. iRepertoire HTBI primers and Arm-PCR of CDR3 regions built TCR beta libraries. One entry per CDR3 protein, called by TCRdb with MiXCR from the multiplex PCR reads. The sample lists roughly 560,000 distinct CDR3 sequences; roughly 16% were seen once. This sample was also put to use in a study of T cells in Graves' hyperthyroidism and ophthalmopathy.

This specimen consisted of peripheral blood mononuclear cells (PBMCs), obtained at new diagnosis, from a patient treated with antithyroid drugs. Source of these receptors: a middle-aged woman with Graves disease.

In its sample, this clonotype was seen many times. The chain combines TRBV12-3 or TRBV12-4 with TRBJ2-3, with D unresolved. The ends were cut back, 8 bases at V and 1 base at J, with 13 bases in the middle. The CDR3 sequence is 14 residues long. CDR3 region: CASSPPVGTDTQYF. The DNA of the CDR3 is TGTGCCAGCTCACCACCAGTAGGCACAGATACGCAGTATTTT.

This clonotype has only a few counts. V usage is TRBV5-1 and J usage is TRBJ2-5, with TRBD1 matching 11 bases. The trim removed 3 bases at V and 4 bases at J, leaving 5 bases unmatched. This CDR3 is built from 15 residues. Per the germline V gene, CDR1 is SGHRS and CDR2 is YFSETQ. CDR3 in amino acids: CASSSAGTGGETQYF. CDR3 in DNA: TGCGCCAGCAGCTCCGCCGGGACAGGGGGAGAGACCCAGTACTTC.

V and J are TRBV7-9 and TRBJ2-1; 7 positions match TRBD2. The CDR3 runs 16 residues. The junction had 12 bases not matched to a gene; V was cut back by 5 bases and J by 5 bases. CDR1 and CDR2 (germline): SEHNR, FQNEAQ (reference sequence). This chain's CDR3 is CASSASGAGYHNEQFF. The CDR3 DNA is TGTGCCAGCAGCGCCTCCGGAGCGGGGTATCACAATGAGCAGTTCTTC.

This clonotype occurred many times. This rearrangement joins TRBV2 to TRBJ1-4; no definite D call. V was clipped by 3 bases and J by 8 bases, with 10 bases between them. CDR1 and CDR2 from the germline V gene are SNHLY and FYNNEI. There are 13 residues in the CDR3. In DNA, the CDR3 is TGTGCCAGCAGTGAGGGTGGATGGGAAAAACTGTTTTTT. This gives the protein CASSEGGWEKLFF. Supplemented by reference TRBV2 and TRBJ1-4, the full variable domain reads EPEVTQTPSHQVTQMGQEVILRCVPISNHLYFYWYRQILGQKVEFLVSFYNNEISEKSEIFDDQFSVERPDGSNFTLKIRSTKLEDSAMYFCASSEGGWEKLFFGSGTQLSVL.

This clonotype was picked up many times. This chain links TRBV7-3 with TRBJ1-1, with 8 bases fitting TRBD1. With 5 bases clipped from V and 5 bases from J, the junction kept 4 bases outside the gene matches. The germline CDR1 and CDR2 sequences are SGHTA and FQGTGA. This CDR3 comprises 13 residues. The CDR3 spells CASSATGETEAFF. The CDR3 bases are TGTGCCAGCAGCGCGACAGGGGAGACTGAAGCTTTCTTT.

This clonotype was detected many times. The J gene is TRBJ1-1, the V gene TRBV3-1, with TRBD1 as a possible D gene (5 bases). V lost 5 bases and J 1 base, leaving 11 bases between the germline ends. This CDR3 region has 14 residues. From germline, CDR1 is LGHDT and CDR2 YNNKEL (reference sequence). This CDR3 is CASSGGAQNTEAFF. The CDR3 DNA reads TGTGCCAGCAGCGGCGGGGCGCAGAACACTGAAGCTTTCTTT.